The 2 T cell receptor beta chains presented below share a single source sample, sequenced in a study of T cell repertoires in cytomegalovirus infection (dated by TCRdb to about 2019). Sequencing was carried out with an Illumina HiSeq 1500. Through fastp at Q25 and MiXCR, TCRdb rebuilt clones from the public reads, retaining in-frame beta chains. Entries that share a CDR3 protein sequence are merged under the most common genes and DNA. The sample data list approximately 500,000 distinct CDR3 sequences, and 11% of these were observed just once. Together, the top ten hold about 9.4% of the sample. The sample consisted of PBMCs. These receptors originate from a human donor in good health (CMV status not recorded). Some clones in this sample may be carry-over from other donors' samples.

This clonotype came up many times. The V gene is TRBV28, the J gene TRBJ1-4, with D tentatively TRBD1 (6 bases). CDR3 size: 14 residues. Germline V gene lookup returns CDR1 MDHEN and CDR2 SYDVKM. Trimming removed 7 bases at V and 4 bases at J, with 13 bases between. CDR3 sequence: CASTYRALNEKLFF. The CDR3 DNA sequence: TGTGCCAGCACCTACAGGGCCCTTAATGAAAAACTGTTTTTT.

At least ten counts were recorded for this clonotype. This chain uses TRBV12-3 or TRBV12-4 with TRBJ1-5, with D perhaps matching TRBD1 (6 bases). The CDR3 has 15 amino acids. Trimming shortened V by 5 bases and J by 4 bases, and 15 bases separated the two germline ends. The CDR3, as DNA: TGTGCCAGCAGTGCTTCCAGGGGAGAAAATCAGCCCCAGCATTTT. The encoded protein is CASSASRGENQPQHF.